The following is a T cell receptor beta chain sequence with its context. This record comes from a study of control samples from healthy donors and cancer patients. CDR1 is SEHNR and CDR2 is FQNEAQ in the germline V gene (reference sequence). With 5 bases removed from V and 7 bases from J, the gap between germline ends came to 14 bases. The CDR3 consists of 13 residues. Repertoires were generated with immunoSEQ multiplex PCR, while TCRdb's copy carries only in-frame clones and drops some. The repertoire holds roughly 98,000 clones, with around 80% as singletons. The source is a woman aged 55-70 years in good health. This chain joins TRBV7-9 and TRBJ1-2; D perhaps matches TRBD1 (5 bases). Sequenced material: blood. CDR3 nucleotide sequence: TGTGCCAGCAGCACCAACAATGGGGGTGGCTACACCTTC. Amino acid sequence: CASSTNNGGGYTF.